These T cell receptor beta chains were read from a single sample in a study of cytomegalovirus exposure and HLA in healthy donors. Method: immunoSEQ multiplex PCR; TCRdb's copy keeps in-frame clones and lacks some. The data contain more than 140,000 clones, over 60% of them singletons. The sample consisted of PBMCs. The receptor set was obtained from a woman aged 25 to 39 in good health and CMV-seropositive. The CDR3 runs from the conserved cysteine through the conserved F or W. A D gene is named only where the DNA matches it firmly. Where a row states a size, it is once, few, many or the class of an expanded clone; other rows omit it.

J	D	size	V	CDR3
TRBJ1-6	TRBD1	.	TRBV27	CASSSRPQGAGNSPLHF
TRBJ2-5	TRBD2	few	TRBV14	CASSPTSGQETQYF
TRBJ2-3	.	.	TRBV10-3	CAIRLRSTDTQYF
TRBJ2-7	.	.	TRBV11-2	CASRGHFYEQYF
TRBJ2-1	TRBD1	once	TRBV4-1	CASSQGRQGHNEQFF
TRBJ1-1	.	once	TRBV6-4	CASSLGARTEAFF
TRBJ2-1	TRBD1	.	TRBV5-8	CASSLGQGEANNEQFF
TRBJ2-3	.	.	TRBV6-5	CASSREAGRTDTQYF
.	.	.	TRBV2	CASRAGQRYEQYF
TRBJ1-6	.	.	TRBV2	CASSGEISPLHF
TRBJ1-1	.	.	TRBV5-1	CASSSTGKGTEAFF
TRBJ2-1	.	.	TRBV11-2	CASSLRLVTYNEQFF
TRBJ1-2	TRBD1	.	TRBV7-9	CASTYGTGGVTHGYTF
TRBJ2-7	TRBD1	.	TRBV7-9	CASSLTDRGLEQYF
TRBJ2-1	.	.	TRBV9	CASSVAPFLNEQFF
TRBJ2-5	.	.	TRBV2	CASINGGGRQETQYF
TRBJ2-3	.	.	TRBV25-1	CASSADRDTQYF
TRBJ2-1	.	.	TRBV19	CASSMALDYYNEQFF
TRBJ2-1	.	.	TRBV4-2	CASSQHPGLEGNEQFF
TRBJ2-1	TRBD2	once	TRBV29-1	CSVPGLTLNNEQFF
TRBJ1-2	.	.	TRBV9	CASSVAFYGYTF
TRBJ1-1	.	.	TRBV11-3	CASSRAGGTEAFF
TRBJ1-6	.	.	TRBV13	CASSSSDKNVYNSPLHF
TRBJ2-3	.	few	TRBV13	CASSFGQLADTQYF
TRBJ2-7	TRBD1	few	TRBV2	CASTPRRQGESYEQYF
TRBJ1-2	.	.	TRBV6-6	CASSYGGEPNYGYTF
TRBJ2-1	.	.	TRBV10-3	CAISESGLSYNEQFF
TRBJ2-7	TRBD2	.	TRBV18	CASSQETGGEDEQYF
TRBJ1-3	.	.	TRBV10-3	CAISYEGDRSGNTIYF